Detailed here is one T cell receptor (beta chain). These data come from a study of a mutant IDH1 vaccine in newly diagnosed glioma. Time point denoted: baseline, week 1 (first vaccination visit). The treatment here: pre-vaccination baseline after standard-of-care therapy. TCRdb keeps only in-frame clones here, not all; method: immunoSEQ multiplex PCR. The table lists about 46,000 clones, about 83% of them singletons, with about 2% in the top ten. Per the germline V gene, CDR1 is GTSNPN and CDR2 is SVGIG (reference sequence). V lost 3 bases, J lost 5 bases, and 11 bases stayed unmatched. This CDR3 spans 17 amino acids.

The clonotype comes from a woman aged 40 to 49 with glioma. Sequencing was performed on PBMCs, taken from a glioma patient treated with radiotherapy, temozolomide or both. The chain is built from TRBV30 and TRBJ2-2, with TRBD1 matching over 11 bases. CDR3 DNA sequence: TGTGCCTGGAGCATAAAGTCGGACAGGGGGCGAACCGGGGAGCTGTTTTTT. Its protein product is CAWSIKSDRGRTGELFF.